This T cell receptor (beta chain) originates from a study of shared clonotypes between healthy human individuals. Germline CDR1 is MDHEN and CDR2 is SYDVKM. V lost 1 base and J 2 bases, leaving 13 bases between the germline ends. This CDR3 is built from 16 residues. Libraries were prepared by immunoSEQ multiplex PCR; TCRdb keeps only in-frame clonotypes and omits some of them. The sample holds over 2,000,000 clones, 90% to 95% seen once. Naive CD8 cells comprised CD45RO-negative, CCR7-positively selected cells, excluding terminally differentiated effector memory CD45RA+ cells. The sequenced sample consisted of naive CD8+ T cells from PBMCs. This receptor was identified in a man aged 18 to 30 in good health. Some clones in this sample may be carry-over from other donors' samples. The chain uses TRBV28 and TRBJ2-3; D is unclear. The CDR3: CASSLLQSADTDTQYF. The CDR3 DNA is TGTGCCAGCAGTTTATTACAGTCGGCGGACACAGATACGCAGTATTTT.